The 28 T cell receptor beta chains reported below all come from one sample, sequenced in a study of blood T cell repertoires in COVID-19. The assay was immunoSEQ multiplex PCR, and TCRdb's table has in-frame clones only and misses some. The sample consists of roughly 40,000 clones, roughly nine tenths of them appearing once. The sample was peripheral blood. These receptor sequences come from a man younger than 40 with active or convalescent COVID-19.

The CDR3 DNA reads TGTGCCAGCGCACCCGGTTATTATTCACCCCTCCACTTT. This translates into CASAPGYYSPLHF. This chain connects TRBV11-2 to TRBJ1-6; no clear D gene. The CDR3 runs to 13 residues. Germline CDR1 SGHAT, CDR2 FQNNGV. Trimming removed 8 bases from V and 8 bases from J, with 13 bases in between. The complete variable domain, with remaining parts taken from reference TRBV11-2 and TRBJ1-6, reads EAGVAQSPRYKIIEKRQSVAFWCNPISGHATLYWYQQILGQGPKLLIQFQNNGVVDDSQLPKDRFSAERLKGVDSTLKIQPAKLEDSAVYLCASAPGYYSPLHFGNGTRLTVT.

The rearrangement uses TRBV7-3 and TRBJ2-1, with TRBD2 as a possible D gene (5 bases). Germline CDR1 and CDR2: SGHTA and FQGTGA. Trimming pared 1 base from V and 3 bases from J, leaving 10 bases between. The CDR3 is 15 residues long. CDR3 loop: CASSLSLAYYNEQFF. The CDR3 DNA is TGTGCCAGCAGCTTAAGTCTAGCATACTACAATGAGCAGTTCTTC.

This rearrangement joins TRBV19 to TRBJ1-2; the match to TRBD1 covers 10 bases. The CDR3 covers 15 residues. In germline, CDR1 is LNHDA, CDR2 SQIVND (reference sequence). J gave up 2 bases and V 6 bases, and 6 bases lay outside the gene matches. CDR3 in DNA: TGTGCCAGTAGCCGACCGGGACAGGGGAACTATGGCTACACCTTC. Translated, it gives CASSRPGQGNYGYTF.

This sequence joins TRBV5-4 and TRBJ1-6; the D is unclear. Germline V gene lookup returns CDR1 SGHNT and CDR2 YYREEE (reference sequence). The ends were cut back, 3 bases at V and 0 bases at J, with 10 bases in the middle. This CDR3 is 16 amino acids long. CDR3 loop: CASSSRVPSYNSPLHF. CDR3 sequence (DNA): TGTGCCAGCAGCTCGAGGGTCCCCTCCTATAATTCACCCCTCCACTTT.

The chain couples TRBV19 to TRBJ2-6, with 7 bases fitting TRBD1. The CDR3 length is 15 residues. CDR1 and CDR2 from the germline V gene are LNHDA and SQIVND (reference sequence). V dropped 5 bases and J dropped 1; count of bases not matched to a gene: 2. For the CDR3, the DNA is TGTGCCAGTAGTTCACAGGGGTCTGGGGCCAACGTCCTGACTTTC. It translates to CASSSQGSGANVLTF.

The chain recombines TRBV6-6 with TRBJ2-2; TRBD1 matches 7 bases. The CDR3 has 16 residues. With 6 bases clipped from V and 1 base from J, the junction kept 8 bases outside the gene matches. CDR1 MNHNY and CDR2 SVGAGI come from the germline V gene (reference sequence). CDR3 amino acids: CASSLRQGQNTGELFF. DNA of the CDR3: TGTGCCAGCAGCCTTAGACAGGGTCAGAACACCGGGGAGCTGTTTTTT.

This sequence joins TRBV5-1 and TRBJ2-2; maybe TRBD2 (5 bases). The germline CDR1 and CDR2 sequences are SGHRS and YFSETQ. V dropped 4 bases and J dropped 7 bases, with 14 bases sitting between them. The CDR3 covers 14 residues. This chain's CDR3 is CASSPAPGNGELFF. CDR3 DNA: TGCGCCAGCAGCCCAGCCCCCGGGAACGGGGAGCTGTTTTTT. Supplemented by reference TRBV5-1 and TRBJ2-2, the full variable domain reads KAGVTQTPRYLIKTRGQQVTLSCSPISGHRSVSWYQQTPGQGLQFLFEYFSETQRNKGNFPGRFSGRQFSNSRSEMNVSTLELGDSALYLCASSPAPGNGELFFGEGSRLTVL.

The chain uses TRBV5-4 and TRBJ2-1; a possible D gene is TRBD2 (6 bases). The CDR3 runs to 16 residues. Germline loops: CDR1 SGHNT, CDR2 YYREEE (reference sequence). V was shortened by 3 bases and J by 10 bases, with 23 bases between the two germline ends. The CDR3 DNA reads TGTGCCAGCAGCTCGGGTGGGAGGCGGACTTATAAAGAGCAGTTCTTC. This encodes CASSSGGRRTYKEQFF. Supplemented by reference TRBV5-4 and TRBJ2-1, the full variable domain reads ETGVTQSPTHLIKTRGQQVTLRCSSQSGHNTVSWYQQALGQGPQFIFQYYREEENGRGNFPPRFSGLQFPNYSSELNVNALELDDSALYLCASSSGGRRTYKEQFFGPGTRLTVL.

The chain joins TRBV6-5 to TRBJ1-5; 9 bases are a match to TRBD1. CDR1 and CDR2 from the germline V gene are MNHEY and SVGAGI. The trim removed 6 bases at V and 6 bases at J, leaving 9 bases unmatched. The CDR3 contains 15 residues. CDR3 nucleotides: TGTGCCAGCAGACCAGGGACAGGGAGTACTCAGCCCCAGCATTTT. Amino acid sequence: CASRPGTGSTQPQHF.

CDR3: CASGEPGQRTGLYTF. The DNA of the CDR3 is TGTGCCAGCGGTGAACCGGGACAGAGGACCGGCCTCTACACCTTC. The rearrangement uses TRBV28 and TRBJ1-2, with 7 bases identical to TRBD1. The CDR3 has 15 residues. Per germline, CDR1 MDHEN and CDR2 SYDVKM. Trimming removed 8 bases from V and 10 bases from J; junction bases left unmatched: 19.

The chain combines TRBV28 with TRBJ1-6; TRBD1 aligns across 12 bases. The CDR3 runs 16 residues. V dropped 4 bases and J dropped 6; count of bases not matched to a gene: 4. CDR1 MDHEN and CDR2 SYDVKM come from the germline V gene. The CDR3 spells CASSSGTGGPNSPLHF. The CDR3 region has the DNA TGTGCCAGCAGTTCTGGGACAGGGGGCCCTAATTCACCCCTCCACTTT.

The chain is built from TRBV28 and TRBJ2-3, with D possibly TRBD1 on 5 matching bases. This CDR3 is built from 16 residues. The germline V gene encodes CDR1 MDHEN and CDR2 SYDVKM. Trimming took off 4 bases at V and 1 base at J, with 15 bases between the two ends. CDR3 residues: CASSSPGGRGTDTQYF. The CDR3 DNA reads TGTGCCAGCAGTTCCCCTGGCGGCAGGGGCACAGATACGCAGTATTTT.

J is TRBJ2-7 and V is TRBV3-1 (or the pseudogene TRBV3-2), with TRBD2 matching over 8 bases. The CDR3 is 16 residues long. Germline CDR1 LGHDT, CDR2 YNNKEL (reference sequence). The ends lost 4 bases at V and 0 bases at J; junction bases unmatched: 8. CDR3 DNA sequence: TGTGCCAGCAGCCCATCGGGTCTAGCGGGCTCCTACGAGCAGTACTTC. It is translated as CASSPSGLAGSYEQYF.

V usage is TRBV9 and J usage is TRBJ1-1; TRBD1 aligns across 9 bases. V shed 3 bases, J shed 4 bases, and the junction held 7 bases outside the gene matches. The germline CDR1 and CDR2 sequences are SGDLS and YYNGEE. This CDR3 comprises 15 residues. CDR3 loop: CASSAGTGSGTEAFF. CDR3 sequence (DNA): TGTGCCAGCAGCGCCGGGACAGGGAGCGGCACTGAAGCTTTCTTT.

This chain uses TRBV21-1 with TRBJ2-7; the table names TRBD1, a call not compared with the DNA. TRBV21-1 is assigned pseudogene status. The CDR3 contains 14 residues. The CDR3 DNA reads TGTGCCAGCACCTCCCGACAGGGGATGGTCGAGCAGTACTTC. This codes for CASTSRQGMVEQYF.

In DNA form, the CDR3 reads TGTGCCAGCAGCTTGTTAGCGGGGCAAGAGACCCAGTACTTC. Protein product: CASSLLAGQETQYF. The J gene is TRBJ2-5, the V gene TRBV7-3; TRBD2 aligns across 8 bases. Germline V gives CDR1 SGHTA, CDR2 FQGTGA. The CDR3 contains 14 residues. Trimming removed 3 bases from V and 2 bases from J; junction bases left unmatched: 2.

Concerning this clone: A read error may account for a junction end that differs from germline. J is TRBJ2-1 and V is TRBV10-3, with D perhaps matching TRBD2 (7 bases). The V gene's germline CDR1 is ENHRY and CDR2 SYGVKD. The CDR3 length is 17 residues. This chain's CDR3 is CAWEAGAWVNCYDEQFF. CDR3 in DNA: TGTGCCTGGGAGGCGGGGGCATGGGTTAACTGCTACGATGAGCAGTTCTTC.

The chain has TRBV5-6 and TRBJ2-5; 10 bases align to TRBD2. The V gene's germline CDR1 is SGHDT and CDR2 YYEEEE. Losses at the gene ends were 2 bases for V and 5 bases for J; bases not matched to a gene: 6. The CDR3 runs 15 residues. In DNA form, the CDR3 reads TGTGCCAGCAGCTTATTAGCGGGAGGCTGGGAGACCCAGTACTTC. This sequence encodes CASSLLAGGWETQYF.

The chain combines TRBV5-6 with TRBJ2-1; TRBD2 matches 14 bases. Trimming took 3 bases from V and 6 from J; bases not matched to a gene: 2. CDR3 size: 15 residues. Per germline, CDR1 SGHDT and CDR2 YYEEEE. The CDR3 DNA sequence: TGTGCCAGCAGCTGGGGACTAGCGGGGGTCAATGAGCAGTTCTTC. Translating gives CASSWGLAGVNEQFF.

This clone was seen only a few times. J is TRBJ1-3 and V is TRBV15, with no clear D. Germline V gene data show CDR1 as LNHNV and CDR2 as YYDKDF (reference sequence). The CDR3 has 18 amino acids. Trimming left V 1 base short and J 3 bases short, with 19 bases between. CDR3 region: CATSRVGHRGLIGNTIYF. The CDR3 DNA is TGTGCCACCAGCAGAGTAGGTCACAGAGGGCTTATTGGAAACACCATATATTTT.

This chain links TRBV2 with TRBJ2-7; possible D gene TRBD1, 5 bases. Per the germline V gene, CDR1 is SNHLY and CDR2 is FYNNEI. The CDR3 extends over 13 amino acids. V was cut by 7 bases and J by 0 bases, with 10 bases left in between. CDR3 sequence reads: CASKDSSSYEQYF. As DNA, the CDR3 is TGTGCCAGCAAAGACAGTTCCTCCTACGAGCAGTACTTC.

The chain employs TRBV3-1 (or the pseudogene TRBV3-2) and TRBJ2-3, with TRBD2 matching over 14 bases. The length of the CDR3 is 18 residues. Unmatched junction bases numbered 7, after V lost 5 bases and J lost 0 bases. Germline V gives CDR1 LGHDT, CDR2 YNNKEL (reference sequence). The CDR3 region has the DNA TGTGCCAGCAGCAATAGACTAGCGGGGGGGGCTAGCACAGATACGCAGTATTTT. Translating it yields CASSNRLAGGASTDTQYF.

CDR3 region: CASSSLGVAGLNNEQFF. CDR3 coding DNA: TGTGCCAGCAGCAGCTTAGGGGTGGCGGGACTCAACAATGAGCAGTTCTTC. This chain links TRBV7-2 with TRBJ2-1; tentatively, D is TRBD2 (6 bases). This CDR3 has 17 amino acids. Trimming removed 5 bases from V and 5 bases from J, with 22 bases in between. CDR1 is SGHTA, CDR2 FQGNSA, per germline.

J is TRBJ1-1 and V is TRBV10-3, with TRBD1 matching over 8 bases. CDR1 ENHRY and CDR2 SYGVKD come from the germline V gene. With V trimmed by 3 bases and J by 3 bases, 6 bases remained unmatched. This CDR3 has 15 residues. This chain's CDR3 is CAISDSDRVYTEAFF. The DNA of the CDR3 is TGTGCCATCAGTGACTCGGACAGGGTATACACTGAAGCTTTCTTT.

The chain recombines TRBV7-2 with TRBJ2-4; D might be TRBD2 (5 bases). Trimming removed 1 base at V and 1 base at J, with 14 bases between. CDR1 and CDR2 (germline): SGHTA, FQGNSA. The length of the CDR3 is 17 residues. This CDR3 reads CASSLGRVPSAKNIQYF. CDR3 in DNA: TGTGCCAGCAGCTTAGGGCGGGTTCCCTCGGCCAAAAACATTCAGTACTTC.

CDR3 in amino acids: CASKEQETQYF. The CDR3, as DNA: TGTGCCAGCAAGGAGCAAGAGACCCAGTACTTC. The chain links TRBV6-5 to TRBJ2-5, with unresolved D. The CDR3 is 11 residues long. Trimming cost V 7 bases and J 2 bases, with 5 bases left between them. The germline CDR1 and CDR2 sequences are MNHEY and SVGAGI.

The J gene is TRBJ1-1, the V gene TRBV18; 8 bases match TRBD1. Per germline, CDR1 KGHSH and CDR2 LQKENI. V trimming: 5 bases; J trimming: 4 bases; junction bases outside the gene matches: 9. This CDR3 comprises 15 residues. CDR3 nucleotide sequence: TGTGCCAGCTCAGTGGACAGGGCAGGGGGCACTGAAGCTTTCTTT. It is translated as CASSVDRAGGTEAFF.

This CDR3 is CAWSTNGDTEAFF. CDR3 DNA sequence: TGTGCCTGGAGTACAAACGGGGACACTGAAGCTTTCTTT. This rearrangement joins TRBV30 to TRBJ1-1; D not certain. The CDR3 consists of 13 residues. The V end lost 2 bases, the J end lost 3 bases, and 10 bases lay between the germline ends. Germline CDR1 GTSNPN, CDR2 SVGIG (reference sequence).